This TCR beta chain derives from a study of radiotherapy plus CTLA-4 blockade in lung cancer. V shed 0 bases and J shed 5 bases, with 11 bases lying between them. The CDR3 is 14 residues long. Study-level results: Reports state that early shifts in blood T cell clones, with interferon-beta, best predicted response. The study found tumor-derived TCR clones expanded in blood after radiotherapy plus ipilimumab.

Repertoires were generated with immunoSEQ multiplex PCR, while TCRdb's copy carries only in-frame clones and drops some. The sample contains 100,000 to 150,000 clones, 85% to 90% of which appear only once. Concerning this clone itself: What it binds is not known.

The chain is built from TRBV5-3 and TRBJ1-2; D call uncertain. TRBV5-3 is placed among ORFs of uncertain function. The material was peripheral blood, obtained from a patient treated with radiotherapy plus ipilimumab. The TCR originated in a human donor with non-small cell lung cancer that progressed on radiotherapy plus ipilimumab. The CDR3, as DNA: TGTGCCAGAAGCTTGGACGGGCGATGGTATGGCTACACCTTC. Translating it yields CARSLDGRWYGYTF.